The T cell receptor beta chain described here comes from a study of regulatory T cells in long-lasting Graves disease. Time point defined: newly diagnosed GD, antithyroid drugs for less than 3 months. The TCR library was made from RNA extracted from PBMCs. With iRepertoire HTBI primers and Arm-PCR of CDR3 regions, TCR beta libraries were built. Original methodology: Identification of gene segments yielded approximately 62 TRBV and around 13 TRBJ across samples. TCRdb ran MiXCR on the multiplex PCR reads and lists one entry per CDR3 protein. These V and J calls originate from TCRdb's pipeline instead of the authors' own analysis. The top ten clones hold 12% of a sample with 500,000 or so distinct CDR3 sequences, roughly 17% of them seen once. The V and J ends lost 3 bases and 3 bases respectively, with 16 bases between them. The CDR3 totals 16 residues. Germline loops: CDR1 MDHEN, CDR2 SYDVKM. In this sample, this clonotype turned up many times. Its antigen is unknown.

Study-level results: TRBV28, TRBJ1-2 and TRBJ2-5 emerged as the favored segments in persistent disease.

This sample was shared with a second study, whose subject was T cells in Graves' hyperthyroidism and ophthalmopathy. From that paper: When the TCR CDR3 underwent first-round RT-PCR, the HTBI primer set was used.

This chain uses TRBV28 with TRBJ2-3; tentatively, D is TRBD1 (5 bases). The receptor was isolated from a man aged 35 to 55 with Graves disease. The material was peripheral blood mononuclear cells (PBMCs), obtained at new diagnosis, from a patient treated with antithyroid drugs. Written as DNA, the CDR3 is TGTGCCAGCAGTTTCAGGGCTTCACCCAGGACAGATACGCAGTATTTT. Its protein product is CASSFRASPRTDTQYF.